The source of this T cell receptor (beta chain) is a study of control samples from healthy donors and cancer patients. CDR1 is SGHRS, CDR2 YFSETQ, per germline. After removal of 3 bases from V and 5 bases from J, the junction contained 10 bases not matched to a gene. This CDR3 comprises 16 residues. Produced via immunoSEQ multiplex PCR; TCRdb's table is partial and in-frame only. The sample records over 60,000 clones, 80% to 90% being singletons. This TCR was recovered from a woman aged 55-69 years with head and neck cancer. Sequences were obtained from PBMCs. The chain is built from TRBV5-1 and TRBJ2-5, with 10 bases lining up with TRBD2. This CDR3 is CASSWGASGSLETQYF. The CDR3 DNA is TGCGCCAGCAGCTGGGGGGCTAGCGGGAGTCTGGAGACCCAGTACTTC.